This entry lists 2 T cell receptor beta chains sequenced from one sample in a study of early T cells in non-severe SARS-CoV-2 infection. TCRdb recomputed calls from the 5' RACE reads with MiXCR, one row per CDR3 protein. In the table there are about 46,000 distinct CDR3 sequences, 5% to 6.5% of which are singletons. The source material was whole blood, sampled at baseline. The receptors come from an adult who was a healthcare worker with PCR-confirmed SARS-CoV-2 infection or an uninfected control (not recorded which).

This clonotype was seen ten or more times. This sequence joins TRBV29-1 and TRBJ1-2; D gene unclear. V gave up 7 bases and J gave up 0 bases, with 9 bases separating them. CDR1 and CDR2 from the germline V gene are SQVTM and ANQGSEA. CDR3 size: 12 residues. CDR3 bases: TGCAGCGACTCGCGGTCTAACTATGGCTACACCTTC. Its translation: CSDSRSNYGYTF.

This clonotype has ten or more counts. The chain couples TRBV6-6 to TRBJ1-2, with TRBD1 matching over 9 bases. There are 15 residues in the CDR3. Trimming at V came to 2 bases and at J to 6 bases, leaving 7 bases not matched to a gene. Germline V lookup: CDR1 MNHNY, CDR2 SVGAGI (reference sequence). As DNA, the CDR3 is TGTGCCAGCAGTTACCCCCCGACAGGGGGAAATGGCTACACCTTC. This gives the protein CASSYPPTGGNGYTF.